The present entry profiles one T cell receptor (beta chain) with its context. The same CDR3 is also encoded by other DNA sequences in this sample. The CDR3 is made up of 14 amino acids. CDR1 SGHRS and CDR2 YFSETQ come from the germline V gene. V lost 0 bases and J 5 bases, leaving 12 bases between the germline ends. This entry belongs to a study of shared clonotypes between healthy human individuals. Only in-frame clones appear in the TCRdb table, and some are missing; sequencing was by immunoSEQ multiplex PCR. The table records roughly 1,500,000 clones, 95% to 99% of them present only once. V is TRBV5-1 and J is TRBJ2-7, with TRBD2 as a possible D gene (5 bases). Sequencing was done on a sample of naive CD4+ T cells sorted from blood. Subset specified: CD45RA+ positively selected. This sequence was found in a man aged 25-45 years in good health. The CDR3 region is CASSLGSVGNEQYF. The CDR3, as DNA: TGCGCCAGCAGCTTGGGTAGCGTAGGCAACGAGCAGTACTTC. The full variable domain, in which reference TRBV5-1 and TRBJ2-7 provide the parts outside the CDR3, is KAGVTQTPRYLIKTRGQQVTLSCSPISGHRSVSWYQQTPGQGLQFLFEYFSETQRNKGNFPGRFSGRQFSNSRSEMNVSTLELGDSALYLCASSLGSVGNEQYFGPGTRLTVT.